The entry below gives a single TCR beta chain sequence along with its context. Its antigen is not identified. Other DNA sequences from this sample encode an identical CDR3 as well. The entry originates in a study of siplizumab effects on memory and regulatory T cells. Sequencing was performed with immunoSEQ multiplex PCR; in TCRdb, only in-frame clones are kept and a portion is missing. The sample has approximately 75,000 clones; about 92% are singletons. Trimming at V came to 3 bases and at J to 1 base, leaving 1 base not matched to a gene. CDR1 and CDR2 from the germline V gene are LNHDA and SQIVND (reference sequence). CDR3 length equals 14 residues. Study observations and caveats: Proliferating CD4+ or CD8+ clones, roughly 75-97% of them, lacked an assignable naive or memory phenotype.

Sequences were obtained from CD8+ T cells sorted from blood. The source of this sequence is a human donor in good health. The chain carries TRBV19 and TRBJ2-7; TRBD1 agrees at 9 bases. The CDR3 DNA sequence: TGTGCCAGTAGTATTGGGACAGGGTCCTACGAGCAGTACTTC. This sequence encodes CASSIGTGSYEQYF.